The rows below give T cell receptor beta chains drawn from one sample of a study of Graves' ophthalmopathy and Graves' hyperthyroidism. TCRdb analysed the multiplex PCR reads with MiXCR anew, one entry per CDR3 protein. The sample has around 660,000 distinct CDR3 sequences, over 40% seen once. Sequenced: peripheral blood. The source is an adult man with Graves' ophthalmopathy. The CDR3 runs from the conserved cysteine through the conserved F or W. A D gene is named only where the DNA matches it firmly. Clone size, where shown, is once, few, many, or a class for clones that have expanded.

TRBV2	TRBD1	TRBJ1-2	many	TGTGCCAGCAGCCCCTCAGGGGGATATGGCTACACCTTC	CASSPSGGYGYTF
TRBV6-4	.	TRBJ1-1	few	TGTGCCAGCAAACGACAAACGATGAACACTGAAGCTTTCTTT	CASKRQTMNTEAFF
TRBV27	TRBD1	TRBJ2-7	few	TGTGCCAGCAGTCACAGGGGGAATATCTACGAGCAGTACTTC	CASSHRGNIYEQYF
TRBV12-3/TRBV12-4	.	TRBJ1-1	few	TGTGCCAGCAGCCAAGAAGGGGGACACAACACTGAAGCTTTCTTT	CASSQEGGHNTEAFF
TRBV10-3	TRBD2	TRBJ2-3	.	TGTGCCATCACCCCTAGCGGGACCACAGATACGCAGTATTTT	CAITPSGTTDTQYF
TRBV19	.	TRBJ2-5	few	TGTGCCAGTAAAGGGGGGGCCATCCAAGAGACCCAGTACTTC	CASKGGAIQETQYF
TRBV19	.	TRBJ1-1	few	TGTGCCAGCATCCCCCGGGGCTACAAGAACACTGAAGCTTTCTTT	CASIPRGYKNTEAFF
TRBV6-6	.	TRBJ1-1	.	TGTGCCAGCAGTTACTCGATACAGGGCGACACTGAAGCTTTCTTT	CASSYSIQGDTEAFF
TRBV19	TRBD2	TRBJ2-7	.	TGTGCCAGTAGTAGAAGACTAGCGGGGAAGGCTACGACCTCCTACGAGCAGTACTTC	CASSRRLAGKATTSYEQYF
TRBV25-1	.	TRBJ1-2	.	TGTGCCAGCAGTGCCCCGGGGCAGGGCTACACCTTC	CASSAPGQGYTF
TRBV10-3	TRBD2	TRBJ2-7	.	TGTGCCATCAGCCTAGCGGGAGCCAATGAGCAGTACTTC	CAISLAGANEQYF
TRBV2	.	TRBJ1-2	many	TGTGCCAGCAGACAGGCCCAGGTCCGCTACACCTTC	CASRQAQVRYTF
TRBV2	.	TRBJ1-5	many	TGTGCCAGCAGCCCGATGGAACAGGGAAGCAATCAGCCCCAGCATTTT	CASSPMEQGSNQPQHF
TRBV20-1	.	TRBJ2-7	many	TGCAGTGCGGCCGAGGACTTGAGCTCCTACGAGCAGTACTTC	CSAAEDLSSYEQYF
TRBV19	.	TRBJ1-1	many	TGTGCCAGTAGTATAAGTGCAGTGATGAACACTGAAGCTTTCTTT	CASSISAVMNTEAFF
TRBV12-3/TRBV12-4	TRBD1	TRBJ2-7	.	TGTGCCAGCAGTCTCCGGACAGGGATCGGCTACGAGCAGTACTTC	CASSLRTGIGYEQYF
TRBV10-3	.	TRBJ1-2	.	TGTGCCATCAGTGGACAAGGCGATTGGGGGGTTAACTATGGCTACACCTTC	CAISGQGDWGVNYGYTF
TRBV15	TRBD1	TRBJ2-3	few	TGTGCCACCAGCAGAGGACAGGGGCCAGATACGCAGTATTTT	CATSRGQGPDTQYF
TRBV5-1	.	TRBJ2-7	few	TGCGCCAGCAGCTTGAGCGACGGGGGCTACGAGCAGTACTTC	CASSLSDGGYEQYF
TRBV7-2	TRBD2	TRBJ2-5	.	TGTGCCAGCAGCTTTTCGGCGGGGGGCCGAGAGACCCAGTACTTC	CASSFSAGGRETQYF
TRBV7-9	TRBD1	TRBJ1-2	.	TGTGCCAGCAGCTTTGGCTCCCACCGGACAGGACCATATGGCTACACCTTC	CASSFGSHRTGPYGYTF
TRBV7-9	.	TRBJ2-7	many	TGTGCCAGCAGCCCGGTTACCCGCCTCTCCTACGAGCAGTACTTC	CASSPVTRLSYEQYF
TRBV25-1	TRBD1	TRBJ1-1	once	TGTGCCAGCAGTGCACCAGGGCCAGGGGGCTTGGGCACTGAAGCTTTCTTT	CASSAPGPGGLGTEAFF
TRBV19	.	TRBJ1-1	.	TGTGCCGGTAGTATATGGCCCGGCCAAAACACTGAAGCTTTCTTT	CAGSIWPGQNTEAFF
TRBV5-5	TRBD1	TRBJ2-5	many	TGTGCCAGCAGCTCGGACCCAGGGGGCGGAGAGACCCAGTACTTC	CASSSDPGGGETQYF
TRBV10-3	.	TRBJ2-5	.	TGTGCCATCAAGGAAGGGACCCAGTACTTC	CAIKEGTQYF
TRBV9	.	TRBJ2-7	.	TGTGCCAGCAGCCTTTACTTAGGGGGGGAAGGTGAGCAGTACTTC	CASSLYLGGEGEQYF
TRBV18	.	TRBJ2-6	few	TGTGCCAGCTCACCAGACAGAACTGGGGCCAACGTCCTGACTTTC	CASSPDRTGANVLTF
TRBV20-1	.	TRBJ1-6	.	TGCAGTGCTGAAGGAATACAAGGGTCCAATAATTCACCCCTCCACTTT	CSAEGIQGSNNSPLHF
TRBV12-5	.	TRBJ1-1	many	TGTGCTAGTGGCCTACCCCATGAAGCTTTCTTT	CASGLPHEAFF
TRBV25-1	.	TRBJ1-1	many	TGTGCCAGCAGTGAATATCCAGGCCGGGCTTTCTTT	CASSEYPGRAFF
TRBV11-2	.	TRBJ1-1	many	TGTGCCAGCACCAACAACAGGGCGAACACTGAAGCTTTCTTT	CASTNNRANTEAFF
TRBV10-3	.	TRBJ2-2	.	TGTGCCATCAGTGGAGGGGGGGCCGGGGAGCTGTTTTTT	CAISGGGAGELFF
TRBV7-2	.	TRBJ2-6	many	TGTGCCAGCAGCCAATCTGCCGCCTCTGGGGCCAACGTCCTGACTTTC	CASSQSAASGANVLTF
TRBV29-1	.	TRBJ1-2	few	TGCAGCTTGAACCCGGGACCACCTAACTATGGCTACACCTTC	CSLNPGPPNYGYTF
TRBV5-5	TRBD1	TRBJ1-6	many	TGTGCCAGCAGCTACCGGACAGGGATGAATTCACCCCTCCACTTT	CASSYRTGMNSPLHF
TRBV10-3	TRBD2	TRBJ2-7	many	TGTGCCATCAGTGAAGGGACTAGCGGGGGTTACGAGCAGTACTTC	CAISEGTSGGYEQYF
TRBV9	.	TRBJ1-1	many	TGTGCCAGCAGCCCCCGGGAGGTCTGGGACACTGAAGCTTTCTTT	CASSPREVWDTEAFF
TRBV10-3	.	TRBJ2-7	many	TGTGCCAGCAGTTATCGCCGGCCCCCCGAGCAGTACTTC	CASSYRRPPEQYF
TRBV29-1	TRBD1	TRBJ2-7	.	TGCAGCGTTGAAGACTCACAGGGGTTATACGAGCAGTACTTC	CSVEDSQGLYEQYF
TRBV6-9	.	TRBJ2-5	few	TGTGCCAGCATGGGGGCGGGAGAGGTTTTAGAGACCCAGTACTTC	CASMGAGEVLETQYF
TRBV5-1	.	TRBJ1-1	many	TGCGCCAGCAGCTTGGTGGGCGCGAACACTGAAGCTTTCTTT	CASSLVGANTEAFF
TRBV25-1	.	TRBJ2-6	.	TGTGCCAGCAGTGAATCTTCCTCGACTTTC	CASSESSSTF
TRBV29-1	TRBD1	TRBJ1-4	.	TGCAGCGTCGCTAACGGGACAGCAACTAATGAAAAACTGTTTTTT	CSVANGTATNEKLFF
TRBV11-2	.	TRBJ2-5	many	TGTGCCAGCAGGACAGTCCAAGAGACCCAGTACTTC	CASRTVQETQYF
TRBV5-1	.	TRBJ2-7	.	TGCGCCAGCAGTAGGTCAGGGGACGAGCAGTACTTC	CASSRSGDEQYF
TRBV11-2	.	TRBJ1-5	many	TGTGCCAGCAGCCCCGGACAAACCGATCAGCCCCAGCATTTT	CASSPGQTDQPQHF
TRBV7-9	.	TRBJ2-3	few	TGTGCCAGCAGCTCCGACCCCACAGATACGCAGTATTTT	CASSSDPTDTQYF
TRBV2	.	TRBJ2-7	.	TGTGCCAGCACCCCCCAGGGGATAAGTGCGTACTTC	CASTPQGISAYF
TRBV7-2	TRBD2	TRBJ2-7	.	TGTGCCAGCAGAACGAGCGGGGACTCCTACGAGCAGTACTTC	CASRTSGDSYEQYF
TRBV29-1	TRBD1	TRBJ2-6	.	TGCAGCGCTGGACAGGGGTTTGGGGCCAACGTCCTGACTTTC	CSAGQGFGANVLTF
TRBV15	.	TRBJ1-6	many	TGTGCCACCAGCAGAGATGCAGGGACCCATTATAATTCACCCCTCCACTTT	CATSRDAGTHYNSPLHF
TRBV7-6	.	TRBJ1-1	.	TGTGCCAGCAGCCAAGGGGGGCGTCCCACTGAAGCTTTCTTT	CASSQGGRPTEAFF
TRBV4-3	.	TRBJ2-6	many	TGCGCCAGCAGCCAAGAGTTAGGCTCTGGGGCCAACGTCCTGACTTTC	CASSQELGSGANVLTF
TRBV25-1	.	TRBJ1-5	many	TGTGCCAGCCAGCGGGGGGCTTTTCAGCCCCAGCATTTT	CASQRGAFQPQHF
TRBV6-1	.	TRBJ1-2	.	TGTGCCAGCAGTTACTACTCCACAGGGAATGGCTACACCTTC	CASSYYSTGNGYTF
TRBV7-8	TRBD2	TRBJ2-7	few	TGTGCCAGCAGCCAAGAATCGAGCGGGAGGCCGCAGACCTACGAGCAGTACTTC	CASSQESSGRPQTYEQYF
TRBV2	TRBD2	TRBJ2-5	.	TGTGCCAGCAGTGAAGCGCTTACTAGCGGGAGGACCGATCAAGAGACCCAGTACTTC	CASSEALTSGRTDQETQYF